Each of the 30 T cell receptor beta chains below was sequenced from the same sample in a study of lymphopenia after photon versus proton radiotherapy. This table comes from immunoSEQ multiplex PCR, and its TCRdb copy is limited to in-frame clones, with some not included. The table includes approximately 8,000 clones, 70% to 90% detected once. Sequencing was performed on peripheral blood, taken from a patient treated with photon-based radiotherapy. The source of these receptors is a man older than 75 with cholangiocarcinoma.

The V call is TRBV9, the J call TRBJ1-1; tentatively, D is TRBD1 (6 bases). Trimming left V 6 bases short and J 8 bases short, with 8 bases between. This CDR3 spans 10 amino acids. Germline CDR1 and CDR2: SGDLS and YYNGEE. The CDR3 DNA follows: TGTGCCAGCAAGGGGACAGAAGCTTTCTTT. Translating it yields CASKGTEAFF. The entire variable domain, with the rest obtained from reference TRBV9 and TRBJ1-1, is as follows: DSGVTQTPKHLITATGQRVTLRCSPRSGDLSVYWYQQSLDQGLQFLIQYYNGEERAKGNILERFSAQQFPDLHSELNLSSLELGDSALYFCASKGTEAFFGQGTRLTVV.

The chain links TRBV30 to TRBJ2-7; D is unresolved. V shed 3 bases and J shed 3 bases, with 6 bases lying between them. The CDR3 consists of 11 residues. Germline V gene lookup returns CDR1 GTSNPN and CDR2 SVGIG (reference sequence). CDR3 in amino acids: CAWRASYEQYF. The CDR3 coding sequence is TGTGCCTGGAGAGCAAGCTACGAGCAGTACTTC.

CDR3 in amino acids: CASSLLDTTNYGYTF. CDR3 in DNA: TGTGCCAGCAGCTTACTGGACACTACTAACTATGGCTACACCTTC. The chain links TRBV7-8 to TRBJ1-2; perhaps TRBD1 as D (5 bases). The ends were cut back, 2 bases at V and 0 bases at J, with 10 bases in the middle. The CDR3 consists of 15 residues. Germline lookup yields CDR1 SGHVS and CDR2 FQNEAQ.

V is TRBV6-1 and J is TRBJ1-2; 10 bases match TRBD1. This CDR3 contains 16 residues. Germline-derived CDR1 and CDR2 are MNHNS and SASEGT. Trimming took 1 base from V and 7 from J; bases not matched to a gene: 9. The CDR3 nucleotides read TGTGCCAGCAGTGAAGTAACGACCGGGACAGGGGCTGGCTACACCTTC. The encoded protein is CASSEVTTGTGAGYTF.

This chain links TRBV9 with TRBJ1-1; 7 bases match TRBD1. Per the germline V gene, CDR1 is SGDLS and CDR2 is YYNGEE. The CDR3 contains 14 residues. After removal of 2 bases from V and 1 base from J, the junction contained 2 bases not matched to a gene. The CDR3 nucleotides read TGTGCCAGCAGCGTCGCAGGGGGGAACACTGAAGCTTTCTTT. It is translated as CASSVAGGNTEAFF.

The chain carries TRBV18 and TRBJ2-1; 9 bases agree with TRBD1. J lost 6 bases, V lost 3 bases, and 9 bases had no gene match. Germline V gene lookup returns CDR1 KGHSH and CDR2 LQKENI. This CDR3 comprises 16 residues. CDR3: CASSPVDRGLGNEQFF. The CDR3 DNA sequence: TGTGCCAGCTCACCCGTGGACAGGGGCCTCGGCAATGAGCAGTTCTTC.

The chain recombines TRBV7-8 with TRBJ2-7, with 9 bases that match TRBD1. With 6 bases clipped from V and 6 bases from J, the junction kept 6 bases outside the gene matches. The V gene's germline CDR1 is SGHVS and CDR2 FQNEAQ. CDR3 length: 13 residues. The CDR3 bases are TGTGCCAGCAGGAACAGGGGACAGGGCGAGCAGTACTTC. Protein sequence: CASRNRGQGEQYF.

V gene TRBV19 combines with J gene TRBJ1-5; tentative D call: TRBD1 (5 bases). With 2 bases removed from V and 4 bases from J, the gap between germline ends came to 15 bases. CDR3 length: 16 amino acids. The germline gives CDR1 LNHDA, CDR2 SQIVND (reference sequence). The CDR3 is CASSILGSGGNQPQHF. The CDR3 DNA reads TGTGCCAGTAGTATATTAGGGTCCGGGGGTAATCAGCCCCAGCATTTT.

CDR3 nucleotide sequence: TGTGCCAGCAGTCCTAGGGTTTCGGGAGGCTACACCTTC. Translation gives CASSPRVSGGYTF. The chain has TRBV6-1 and TRBJ1-2, with D unclear. Per germline, CDR1 MNHNS and CDR2 SASEGT. Deletions cut 5 bases from V and 8 bases from J, with 15 bases between. This CDR3 is built from 13 residues.

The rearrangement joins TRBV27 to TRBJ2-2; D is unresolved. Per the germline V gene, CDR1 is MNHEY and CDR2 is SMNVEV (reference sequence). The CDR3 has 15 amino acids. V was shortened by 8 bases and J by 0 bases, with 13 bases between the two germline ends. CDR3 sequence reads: CASGSYESNTGELFF. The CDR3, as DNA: TGTGCCAGCGGATCATATGAATCGAACACCGGGGAGCTGTTTTTT.

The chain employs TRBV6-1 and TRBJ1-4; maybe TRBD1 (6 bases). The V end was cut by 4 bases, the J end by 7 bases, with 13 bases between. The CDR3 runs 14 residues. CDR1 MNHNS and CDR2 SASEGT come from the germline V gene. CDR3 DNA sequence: TGTGCCAGCAGTGTCAGGGGCCTCGGTGAAAAACTGTTTTTT. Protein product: CASSVRGLGEKLFF.

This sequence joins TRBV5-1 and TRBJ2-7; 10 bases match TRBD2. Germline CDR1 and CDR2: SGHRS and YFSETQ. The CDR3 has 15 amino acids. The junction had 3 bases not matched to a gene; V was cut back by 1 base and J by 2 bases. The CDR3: CASSLLAGATYEQYF. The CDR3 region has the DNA TGCGCCAGCAGCTTGCTAGCGGGGGCCACCTACGAGCAGTACTTC.

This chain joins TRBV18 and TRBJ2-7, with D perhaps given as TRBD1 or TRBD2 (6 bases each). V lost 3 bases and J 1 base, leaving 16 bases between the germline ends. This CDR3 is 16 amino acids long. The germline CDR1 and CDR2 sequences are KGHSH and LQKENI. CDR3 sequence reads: CASSPSGAGLSYEQYF. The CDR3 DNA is TGTGCCAGCTCACCGTCGGGGGCAGGGTTGTCCTACGAGCAGTACTTC.

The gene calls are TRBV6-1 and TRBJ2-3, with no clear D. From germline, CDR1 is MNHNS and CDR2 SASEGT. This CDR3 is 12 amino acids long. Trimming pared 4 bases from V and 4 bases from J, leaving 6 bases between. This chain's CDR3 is CASSGGSDTQYF. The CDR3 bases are TGTGCCAGCAGTGGGGGATCAGATACGCAGTATTTT.

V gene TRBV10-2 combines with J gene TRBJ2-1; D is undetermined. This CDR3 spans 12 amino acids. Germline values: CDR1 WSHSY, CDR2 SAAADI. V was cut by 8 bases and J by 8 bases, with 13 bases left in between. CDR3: CASLGGVYEQFF. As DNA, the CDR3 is TGCGCCAGCCTTGGTGGGGTATATGAGCAGTTCTTC.

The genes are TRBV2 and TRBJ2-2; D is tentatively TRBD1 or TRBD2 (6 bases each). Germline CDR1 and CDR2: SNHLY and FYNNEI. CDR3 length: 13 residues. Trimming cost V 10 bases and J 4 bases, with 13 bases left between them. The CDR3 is CATSGAGTGELFF. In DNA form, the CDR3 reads TGTGCCACGTCGGGGGCCGGCACCGGGGAGCTGTTTTTT.

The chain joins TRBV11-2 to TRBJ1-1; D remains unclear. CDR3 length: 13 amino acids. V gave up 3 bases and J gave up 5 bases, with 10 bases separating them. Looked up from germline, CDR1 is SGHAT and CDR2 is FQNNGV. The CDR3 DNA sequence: TGTGCCAGCAGCTTTTCTTCTCCAACTGAAGCTTTCTTT. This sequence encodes CASSFSSPTEAFF.

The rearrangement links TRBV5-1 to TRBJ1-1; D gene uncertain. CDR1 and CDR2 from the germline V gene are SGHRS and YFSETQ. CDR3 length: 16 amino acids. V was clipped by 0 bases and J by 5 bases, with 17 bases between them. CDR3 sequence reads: CASSLGQILGDTEAFF. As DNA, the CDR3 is TGCGCCAGCAGCTTGGGGCAGATCCTTGGGGATACTGAAGCTTTCTTT.

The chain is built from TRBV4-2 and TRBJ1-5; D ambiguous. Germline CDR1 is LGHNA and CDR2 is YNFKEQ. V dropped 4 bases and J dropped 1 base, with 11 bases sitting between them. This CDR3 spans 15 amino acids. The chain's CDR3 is CASSLTGLSNQPQHF. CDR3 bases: TGTGCCAGCAGCCTAACCGGGTTAAGCAATCAGCCCCAGCATTTT.

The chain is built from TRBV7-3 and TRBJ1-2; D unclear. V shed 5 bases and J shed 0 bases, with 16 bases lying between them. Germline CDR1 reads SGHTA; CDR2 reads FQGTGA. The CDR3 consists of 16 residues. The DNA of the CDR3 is TGTGCCAGCAGCAAGGGTGGCGGAAAAACTAACTATGGCTACACCTTC. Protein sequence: CASSKGGGKTNYGYTF.

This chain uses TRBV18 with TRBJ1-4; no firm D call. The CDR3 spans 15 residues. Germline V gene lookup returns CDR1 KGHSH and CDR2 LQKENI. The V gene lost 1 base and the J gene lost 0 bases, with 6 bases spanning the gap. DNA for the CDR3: TGTGCCAGCTCACCACAGGTCGCAACTAATGAAAAACTGTTTTTT. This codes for CASSPQVATNEKLFF.

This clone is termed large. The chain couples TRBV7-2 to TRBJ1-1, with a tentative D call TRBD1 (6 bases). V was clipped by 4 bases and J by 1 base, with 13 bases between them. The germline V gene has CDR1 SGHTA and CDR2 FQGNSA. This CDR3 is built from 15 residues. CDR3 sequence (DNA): TGTGCCAGCAGCTCTGAGGGGGGGAGGAACACTGAAGCTTTCTTT. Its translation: CASSSEGGRNTEAFF.

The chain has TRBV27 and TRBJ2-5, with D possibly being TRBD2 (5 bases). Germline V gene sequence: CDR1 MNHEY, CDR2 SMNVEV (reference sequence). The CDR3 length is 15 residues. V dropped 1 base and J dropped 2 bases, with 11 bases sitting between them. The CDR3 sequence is CASSLWAPGQETQYF. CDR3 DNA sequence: TGTGCCAGCAGTTTATGGGCTCCGGGGCAAGAGACCCAGTACTTC.

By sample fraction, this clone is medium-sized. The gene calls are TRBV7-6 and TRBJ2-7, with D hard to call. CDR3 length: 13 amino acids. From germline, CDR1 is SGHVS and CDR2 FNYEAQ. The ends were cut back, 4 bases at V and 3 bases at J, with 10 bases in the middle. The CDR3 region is CASSSGPNYEQYF. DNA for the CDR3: TGTGCCAGCAGCTCCGGACCTAACTACGAGCAGTACTTC. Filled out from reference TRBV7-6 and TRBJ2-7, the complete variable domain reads GAGVSQSPRYKVTKRGQDVALRCDPISGHVSLYWYRQALGQGPEFLTYFNYEAQQDKSGLPNDRFSAERPEGSISTLTIQRTEQRDSAMYRCASSSGPNYEQYFGPGTRLTVT.

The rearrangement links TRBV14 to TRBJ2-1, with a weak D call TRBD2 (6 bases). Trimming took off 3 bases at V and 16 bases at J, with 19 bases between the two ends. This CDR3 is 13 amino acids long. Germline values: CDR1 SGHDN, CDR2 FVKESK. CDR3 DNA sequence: TGTGCCAGCAGCCAGCTCGTCGAGGGGACTCCATTCTTC. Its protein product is CASSQLVEGTPFF.

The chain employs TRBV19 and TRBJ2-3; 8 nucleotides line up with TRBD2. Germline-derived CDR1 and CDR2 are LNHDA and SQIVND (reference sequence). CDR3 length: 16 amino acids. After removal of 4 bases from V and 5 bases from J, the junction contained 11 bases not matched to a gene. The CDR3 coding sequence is TGTGCCAGTAGTAGCGAGCGGGGGTCCCGGGTAGATACGCAGTATTTT. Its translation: CASSSERGSRVDTQYF.

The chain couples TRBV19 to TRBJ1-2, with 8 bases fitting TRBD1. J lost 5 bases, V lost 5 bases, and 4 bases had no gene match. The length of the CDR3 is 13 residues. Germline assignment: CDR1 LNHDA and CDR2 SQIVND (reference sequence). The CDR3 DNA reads TGTGCCAGTAGTGTCGACAGGGGATATGGCTACACCTTC. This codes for CASSVDRGYGYTF.

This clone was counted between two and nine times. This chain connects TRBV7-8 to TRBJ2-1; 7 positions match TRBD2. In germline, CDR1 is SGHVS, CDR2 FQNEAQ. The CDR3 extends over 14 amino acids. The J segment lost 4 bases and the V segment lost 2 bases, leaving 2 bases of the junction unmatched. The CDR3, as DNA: TGTGCCAGCAGCTTAAGTAGCGGGTACAATGAGCAGTTCTTC. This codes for CASSLSSGYNEQFF.

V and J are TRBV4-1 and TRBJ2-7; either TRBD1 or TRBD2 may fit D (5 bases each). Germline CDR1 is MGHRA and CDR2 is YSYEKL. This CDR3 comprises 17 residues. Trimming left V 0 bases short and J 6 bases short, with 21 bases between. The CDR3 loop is CASSQDYARGLLGEQYF. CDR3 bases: TGCGCCAGCAGCCAAGATTACGCCCGGGGCCTGTTAGGCGAGCAGTACTTC.

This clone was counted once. The CDR3 DNA sequence: TGTGCCAGCAACCGGGACAAGAATTCACCCCTCCACTTT. It translates to CASNRDKNSPLHF. The chain combines TRBV7-9 with TRBJ1-6, with a weak D call TRBD1 (6 bases). Germline-derived CDR1 and CDR2 are SEHNR and FQNEAQ (reference sequence). V dropped 7 bases and J dropped 7 bases, with 11 bases sitting between them. The CDR3 contains 13 residues.